One sample yielded the 30 T cell receptor beta chains listed below, sequenced in a study of response to subunit inactivated influenza vaccine. A single record per CDR3 protein comes from TCRdb applying MiXCR to the RT-PCR reads. The sample has around 490,000 distinct CDR3 sequences; 6% to 9% are singletons. The sequences come from PBMCs from blood, collected about 24 months after vaccination. These receptors were collected from a man aged 50 to 75 who received an inactivated influenza vaccine.

The chain combines TRBV9 with TRBJ2-3, with D possibly matching TRBD2 (6 bases). The CDR3 runs 14 residues. Germline CDR1 and CDR2: SGDLS and YYNGEE. V shed 0 bases and J shed 3 bases, with 8 bases lying between them. The CDR3 is CASSVAGETDTQYF. DNA for the CDR3: TGTGCCAGCAGCGTAGCGGGAGAGACAGATACGCAGTATTTT.

The chain joins TRBV12-3 or TRBV12-4 to TRBJ2-5; D assignment may be TRBD1 or TRBD2 (7 bases each). The CDR3 has 16 residues. Trimming left V 3 bases short and J 1 base short, with 15 bases between. CDR3 sequence: CASSFGQGGGQETQYF. The CDR3 bases are TGTGCCAGCAGTTTCGGGCAGGGGGGGGGCCAAGAGACCCAGTACTTC.

This clonotype was seen a few times. V is TRBV6-1 and J is TRBJ1-2; the match to TRBD1 covers 7 bases. Germline V gene data show CDR1 as MNHNS and CDR2 as SASEGT. V shed 7 bases and J 0 bases; nucleotides not matched to a gene: 5. CDR3 length equals 14 residues. CDR3 sequence: CASTQGSANYGYTF. CDR3 DNA sequence: TGTGCCAGCACACAGGGGTCAGCTAACTATGGCTACACCTTC.

The chain carries TRBV20-1 and TRBJ2-1, with D unresolved. The CDR3 covers 13 residues. CDR1 is DFQATT and CDR2 is SNEGSKA in the germline V gene (reference sequence). V gave up 3 bases and J gave up 4 bases, with 10 bases separating them. CDR3 loop: CSARQAAYNEQFF. The CDR3 bases are TGCAGTGCTAGGCAGGCGGCGTACAATGAGCAGTTCTTC.

The table lists this clonotype with a few counts. J is TRBJ2-2 and V is TRBV9; 7 bases are shared with TRBD1. Looked up from germline, CDR1 is SGDLS and CDR2 is YYNGEE. This CDR3 comprises 15 residues. Trimming took 4 bases from V and 5 from J; bases not matched to a gene: 8. Written as DNA, the CDR3 is TGTGCCAGCAGCTCACGACAGGGTTGGACCGGGGAGCTGTTTTTT. Translated, it gives CASSSRQGWTGELFF.

V gene TRBV30 combines with J gene TRBJ2-1, with D unclear. Germline V gene sequence: CDR1 GTSNPN, CDR2 SVGIG (reference sequence). This CDR3 is built from 12 residues. V gave up 8 bases and J gave up 4 bases, with 12 bases separating them. The CDR3, as DNA: TGTGCCCTGGTTCAGGCGTACAATGAGCAGTTCTTC. Translation: CALVQAYNEQFF.

This clonotype was seen a few times. V and J are TRBV12-3 or TRBV12-4 and TRBJ2-2; 7 bases agree with TRBD1. The CDR3 is made up of 14 amino acids. Trimming cost V 4 bases and J 3 bases; bases outside gene matches: 2. The CDR3 reads CASSWGTDTGELFF. CDR3 bases: TGTGCCAGCAGTTGGGGGACAGACACCGGGGAGCTGTTTTTT.

In its sample, this clonotype was seen a few times. This rearrangement joins TRBV5-6 to TRBJ2-5, with 9 bases that match TRBD2. After removal of 0 bases from V and 4 bases from J, the junction contained 7 bases not matched to a gene. CDR1 is SGHDT and CDR2 is YYEEEE in the germline V gene. The CDR3 spans 16 residues. CDR3 region: CASSLAPAGGRETQYF. As DNA, the CDR3 is TGTGCCAGCAGCTTGGCTCCAGCGGGAGGTCGAGAGACCCAGTACTTC.

This clonotype came up many times. For the CDR3, the DNA is TGTGCCAGCAGTTTAGTTCGAGGCAGGAGTTCCTCCTACGAGCAGTACTTC. This gives the protein CASSLVRGRSSSYEQYF. V usage is TRBV28 and J usage is TRBJ2-7; D unresolved. The V gene's germline CDR1 is MDHEN and CDR2 SYDVKM. This CDR3 has 17 residues. Trimming removed 2 bases at V and 0 bases at J, with 17 bases between.

The gene calls are TRBV28 and TRBJ2-1; D ambiguous. Germline V gives CDR1 MDHEN, CDR2 SYDVKM. V was pared by 6 bases and J by 9 bases, with 12 bases between. The CDR3 covers 12 residues. The CDR3 DNA reads as TGTGCCAGCAGACCCTCTGTTTCTGAGCAGTTCTTC. This translates into CASRPSVSEQFF.

This clonotype was recorded at least ten times. J is TRBJ1-3 and V is TRBV28; TRBD1 matches 12 bases. CDR3 size: 18 residues. Germline-derived CDR1 and CDR2 are MDHEN and SYDVKM. J lost 1 base, V lost 6 bases, and 10 bases had no gene match. The CDR3 here is CASRTSWGQGASGNTIYF. The CDR3 nucleotides are TGTGCCAGCAGAACCTCATGGGGACAGGGGGCTTCTGGAAACACCATATATTTT.

This chain's CDR3 is CSVSAAQNEQFF. CDR3 bases: TGCAGCGTTTCTGCCGCTCAGAATGAGCAGTTCTTC. The chain is built from TRBV29-1 and TRBJ2-1; D call uncertain. From germline, CDR1 is SQVTM and CDR2 ANQGSEA. The germline V and J ends were trimmed by 5 bases and 7 bases, with 12 bases remaining between them. The CDR3 extends over 12 amino acids.

The rearrangement links TRBV5-1 to TRBJ2-2; D is unclear. The V gene lost 5 bases and the J gene lost 4 bases, with 9 bases spanning the gap. The CDR3 totals 13 residues. The germline gives CDR1 SGHRS, CDR2 YFSETQ. CDR3 bases: TGCGCCAGCAGAACTGACCTCACCGGGGAGCTGTTTTTT. It yields the protein CASRTDLTGELFF.

Note on this clonotype: One end of the junction fails to match germline, which may point to a read error. This rearrangement joins TRBV13 to TRBJ2-5, with D possibly matching TRBD1 (5 bases). The CDR3 contains 12 residues. CDR1 is PRHDT, CDR2 FYEKMQ, per germline (reference sequence). The CDR3 is CASSLGGRLPDF. The CDR3 coding sequence is TGTGCCAGCAGCTTAGGGGGGCGGCTACCGGACTTC.

The rearrangement links TRBV5-4 to TRBJ1-1; D is ambiguous. CDR3 size: 14 residues. The V gene lost 4 bases and the J gene lost 4 bases, with 14 bases spanning the gap. Germline V lookup: CDR1 SGHNT, CDR2 YYREEE (reference sequence). CDR3 nucleotides: TGTGCCAGCAGCATTCAGACACTCACCACTGAAGCTTTCTTT. Translating gives CASSIQTLTTEAFF.

This clonotype was recorded a few times. This chain links TRBV5-1 with TRBJ1-2; no clear D. The CDR3 is 14 residues long. From germline, CDR1 is SGHRS and CDR2 YFSETQ. Trimming cost V 0 bases and J 0 bases, with 6 bases left between them. In nucleotides, the CDR3 is TGCGCCAGCAGCTTGGAGGCAGCTAACTATGGCTACACCTTC. It translates to CASSLEAANYGYTF.

This clonotype was observed a handful of times. The chain carries TRBV20-1 and TRBJ2-2; D is uncertain. Germline CDR1 DFQATT, CDR2 SNEGSKA (reference sequence). CDR3 length equals 15 residues. Trimming shortened V by 4 bases and J by 0 bases, and 12 bases separated the two germline ends. CDR3 in amino acids: CSAIRPSTNTGELFF. The CDR3 DNA reads as TGCAGTGCTATTCGACCTAGTACGAACACCGGGGAGCTGTTTTTT.

There are a few counts of this clonotype. The rearrangement uses TRBV10-1 and TRBJ2-7; 9 bases agree with TRBD1. With 5 bases clipped from V and 6 bases from J, the junction kept 5 bases outside the gene matches. The CDR3 length is 13 residues. CDR1 is WNHNN, CDR2 SYGVQD, per germline (reference sequence). The CDR3 is CASSRGQGGEQYF. The CDR3 nucleotides read TGCGCCAGCAGTCGGGGACAGGGCGGCGAGCAGTACTTC.

The V call is TRBV20-1, the J call TRBJ2-5; 8 bases are shared with TRBD2. Germline assignment: CDR1 DFQATT and CDR2 SNEGSKA (reference sequence). CDR3 length equals 16 residues. The junction had 11 bases not matched to a gene; V was cut back by 0 bases and J by 5 bases. In DNA form, the CDR3 reads TGCAGTGCTAGAGAGTCCCGGGGGGGCCTACGTGAGACCCAGTACTTC. Its protein is CSARESRGGLRETQYF.

This clonotype appeared a few times. This sequence joins TRBV5-1 and TRBJ2-5; D possibly uses TRBD1 or TRBD2 (5 bases each). CDR3 size: 15 residues. Looked up from germline, CDR1 is SGHRS and CDR2 is YFSETQ. Trimming shortened V by 4 bases and J by 0 bases, and 13 bases separated the two germline ends. The CDR3 nucleotides are TGCGCCAGCAGCCCGGGACGGCCGGACCAAGAGACCCAGTACTTC. Translated: CASSPGRPDQETQYF.

This clonotype was detected a few times. The chain combines TRBV5-1 with TRBJ1-6; 7 bases fit TRBD1. In germline, CDR1 is SGHRS, CDR2 YFSETQ. CDR3 size: 12 residues. The V segment lost 4 bases and the J segment 14 bases; nucleotides outside the gene matches: 6. In DNA, the CDR3 is TGCGCCAGCAGCCAGGGGGGCTCGGCCCTCCACTTT. As protein: CASSQGGSALHF.

This clonotype was detected many times. This chain links TRBV11-3 with TRBJ2-3; TRBD2 agrees at 9 bases. The CDR3 covers 18 residues. J was trimmed by 4 bases and V by 5 bases; bases with no gene match: 16. Germline assignment: CDR1 SGHNT and CDR2 YENEEA. CDR3 DNA: TGTGCCAGCAGCGATCCGATTATGCGGGAGGGCCTCCCAGATACGCAGTATTTT. Translated, it gives CASSDPIMREGLPDTQYF.

Ten or more counts support this clonotype. The chain combines TRBV4-3 with TRBJ2-1; TRBD2 matches at 9 bases. Germline V gives CDR1 LGHNA, CDR2 YSLEER. This CDR3 has 15 amino acids. V was pared by 0 bases and J by 7 bases, with 4 bases of the junction left unmatched. The CDR3 sequence: CASSQDSAGGNEQFF. The CDR3 DNA is TGCGCCAGCAGCCAAGATTCAGCGGGGGGTAATGAGCAGTTCTTC.

This chain uses TRBV12-3 or TRBV12-4 with TRBJ2-3; D unresolved. Trimming shortened V by 8 bases and J by 4 bases, and 10 bases separated the two germline ends. The CDR3 covers 12 residues. The CDR3 spells CASAWAADTQYF. CDR3 bases: TGTGCCAGCGCTTGGGCCGCAGATACGCAGTATTTT.

This chain links TRBV9 with TRBJ1-4; 9 bases map to TRBD1. The V and J ends lost 4 bases and 8 bases, in that order; junction bases with no gene match: 6. The CDR3 spans 14 residues. Per the germline V gene, CDR1 is SGDLS and CDR2 is YYNGEE. This CDR3 reads CASSPWTGEEKLFF. The CDR3 bases are TGTGCCAGCAGCCCATGGACAGGGGAAGAAAAACTGTTTTTT.

The sample holds a few counts of this clonotype. This chain uses TRBV7-2 with TRBJ2-1, with 12 bases fitting TRBD2. The CDR3 sequence is 15 residues long. Germline V CDR1 and CDR2: SGHTA, FQGNSA. Germline trimming cut 5 bases from V and 5 bases from J; bases unmatched to any gene: 4. The CDR3 DNA reads TGTGCCAGCAGCCACCTAGCGGGGGGGAACAATGAGCAGTTCTTC. This sequence encodes CASSHLAGGNNEQFF.

This clonotype turned up a few times. The chain uses TRBV6-2 or TRBV6-3 and TRBJ2-7; D is unresolved. This CDR3 spans 12 amino acids. Germline V gene data show CDR1 as MNHEY and CDR2 as SVGEGT. Trimming shortened V by 5 bases and J by 2 bases, and 7 bases separated the two germline ends. The CDR3 region is CASSLLAYEQYF. The CDR3 DNA follows: TGTGCCAGCAGTCTCCTCGCCTACGAGCAGTACTTC.

The chain carries TRBV28 and TRBJ2-3; D gene uncertain. The V gene lost 4 bases and the J gene lost 4 bases, with 6 bases spanning the gap. From germline, CDR1 is MDHEN and CDR2 SYDVKM. This CDR3 has 12 amino acids. This chain's CDR3 is CASSSMADTQYF. The CDR3 DNA is TGTGCCAGCAGTTCTATGGCAGATACGCAGTATTTT.

The chain couples TRBV5-1 to TRBJ2-2; 7 positions agree with TRBD1. Germline assignment: CDR1 SGHRS and CDR2 YFSETQ. Trimming removed 4 bases from V and 4 bases from J; junction bases left unmatched: 7. The CDR3 is made up of 15 amino acids. The CDR3 DNA sequence: TGCGCCAGCAGCCCGGGGACAGTCCCCACCGGGGAGCTGTTTTTT. Amino acid sequence: CASSPGTVPTGELFF.

This clonotype was observed once. As the CDR3 is not closed by the conserved phenylalanine or tryptophan, this likely results from a read error. The V call is TRBV9, the J call TRBJ2-3, with 8 bases fitting TRBD2. Germline trimming cut 2 bases from V and 1 base from J; bases unmatched to any gene: 3. The CDR3 has 15 residues. Germline V gives CDR1 SGDLS, CDR2 YYNGEE. The CDR3 sequence is CASSVSGSRTDTQYS. The CDR3 nucleotides are TGTGCCAGCAGCGTCAGCGGGAGCCGCACAGATACGCAGTATTCT.